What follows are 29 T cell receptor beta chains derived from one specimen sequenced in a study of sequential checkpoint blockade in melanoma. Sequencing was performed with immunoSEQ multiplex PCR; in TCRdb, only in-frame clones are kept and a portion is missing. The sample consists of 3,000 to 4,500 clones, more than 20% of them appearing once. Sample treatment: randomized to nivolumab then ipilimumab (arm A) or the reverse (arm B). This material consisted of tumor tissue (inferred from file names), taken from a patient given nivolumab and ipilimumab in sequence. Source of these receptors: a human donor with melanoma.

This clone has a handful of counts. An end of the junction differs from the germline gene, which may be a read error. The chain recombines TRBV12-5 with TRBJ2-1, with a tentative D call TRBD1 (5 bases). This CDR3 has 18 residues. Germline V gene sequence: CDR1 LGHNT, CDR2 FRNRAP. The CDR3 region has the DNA TGTGCCAGTGGTGGGGATCAGGGATATCCTAACGCCTACAATGAGCAGTTCTTC. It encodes CASGGDQGYPNAYNEQFF. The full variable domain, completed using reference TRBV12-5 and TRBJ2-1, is DARVTQTPRHKVTEMGQEVTMRCQPILGHNTVFWYRQTMMQGLELLAYFRNRAPLDDSGMPKDRFSAEMPDATLATLKIQPSEPRDSAVYFCASGGDQGYPNAYNEQFFGPGTRLTVL.

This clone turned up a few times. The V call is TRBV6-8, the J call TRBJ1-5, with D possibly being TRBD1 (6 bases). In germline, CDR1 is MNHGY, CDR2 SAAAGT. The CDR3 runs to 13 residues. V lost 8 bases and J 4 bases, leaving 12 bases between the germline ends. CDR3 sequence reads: CASRRTANQPQHF. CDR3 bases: TGTGCCAGCCGTCGGACAGCAAATCAGCCCCAGCATTTT.

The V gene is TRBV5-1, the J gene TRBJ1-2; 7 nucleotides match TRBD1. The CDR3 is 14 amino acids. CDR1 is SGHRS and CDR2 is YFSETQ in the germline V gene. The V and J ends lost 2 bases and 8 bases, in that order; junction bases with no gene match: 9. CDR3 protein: CASSFFDRAGGYTF. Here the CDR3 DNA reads TGCGCCAGCAGCTTCTTCGACAGGGCTGGGGGCTACACCTTC.

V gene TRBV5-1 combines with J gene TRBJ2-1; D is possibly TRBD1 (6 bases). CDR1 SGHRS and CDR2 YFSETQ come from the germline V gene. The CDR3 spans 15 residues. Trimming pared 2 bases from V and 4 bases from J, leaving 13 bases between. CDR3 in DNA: TGCGCCAGCAGCTTCGACAGGACGATTTACAATGAGCAGTTCTTC. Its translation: CASSFDRTIYNEQFF.

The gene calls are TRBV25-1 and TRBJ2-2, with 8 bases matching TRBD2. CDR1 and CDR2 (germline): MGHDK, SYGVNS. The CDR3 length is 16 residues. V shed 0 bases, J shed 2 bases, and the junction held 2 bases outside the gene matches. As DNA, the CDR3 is TGTGCCAGCAGTGAATACGGGGGGGCCAACACCGGGGAGCTGTTTTTT. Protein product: CASSEYGGANTGELFF. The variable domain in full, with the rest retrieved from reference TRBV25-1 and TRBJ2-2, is EADIYQTPRYLVIGTGKKITLECSQTMGHDKMYWYQQDPGMELHLIHYSYGVNSTEKGDLSSESTVSRIRTEHFPLTLESARPSHTSQYLCASSEYGGANTGELFFGEGSRLTVL.

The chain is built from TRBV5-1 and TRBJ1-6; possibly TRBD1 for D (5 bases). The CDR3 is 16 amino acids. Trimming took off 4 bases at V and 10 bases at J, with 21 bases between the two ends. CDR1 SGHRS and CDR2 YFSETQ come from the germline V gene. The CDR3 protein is CASSPGPGLIVSPLHF. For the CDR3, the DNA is TGCGCCAGCAGCCCCGGGCCGGGACTAATTGTATCACCCCTCCACTTT.

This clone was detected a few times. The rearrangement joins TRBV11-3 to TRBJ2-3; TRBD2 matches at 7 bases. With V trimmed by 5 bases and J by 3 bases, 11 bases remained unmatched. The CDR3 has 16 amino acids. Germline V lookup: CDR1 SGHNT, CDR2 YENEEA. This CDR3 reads CASSRSPRGYTDTQYF. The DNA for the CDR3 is TGTGCCAGCAGCCGCTCCCCGCGGGGGTATACAGATACGCAGTATTTT.

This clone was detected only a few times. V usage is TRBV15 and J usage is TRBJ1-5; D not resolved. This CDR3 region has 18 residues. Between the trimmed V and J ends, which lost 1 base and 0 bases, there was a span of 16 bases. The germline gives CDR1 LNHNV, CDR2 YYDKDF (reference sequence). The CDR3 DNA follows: TGTGCCACCAGCAGAGGCGGAATTTTTGACTTTAGCAATCAGCCCCAGCATTTT. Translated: CATSRGGIFDFSNQPQHF. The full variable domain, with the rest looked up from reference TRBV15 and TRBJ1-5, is DAMVIQNPRYQVTQFGKPVTLSCSQTLNHNVMYWYQQKSSQAPKLLFHYYDKDFNNEADTPDNFQSRRPNTSFCFLDIRSPGLGDTAMYLCATSRGGIFDFSNQPQHFGDGTRLSIL.

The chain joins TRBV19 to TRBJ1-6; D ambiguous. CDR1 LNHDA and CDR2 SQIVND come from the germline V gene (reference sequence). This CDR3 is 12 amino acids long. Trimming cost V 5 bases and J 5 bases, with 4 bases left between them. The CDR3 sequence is CASSVNNSPLHF. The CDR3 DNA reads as TGTGCCAGTAGTGTCAATAATTCACCCCTCCACTTT. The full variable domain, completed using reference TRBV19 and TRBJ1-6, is DGGITQSPKYLFRKEGQNVTLSCEQNLNHDAMYWYRQDPGQGLRLIYYSQIVNDFQKGDIAEGYSVSREKKESFPLTVTSAQKNPTAFYLCASSVNNSPLHFGNGTRLTVT.

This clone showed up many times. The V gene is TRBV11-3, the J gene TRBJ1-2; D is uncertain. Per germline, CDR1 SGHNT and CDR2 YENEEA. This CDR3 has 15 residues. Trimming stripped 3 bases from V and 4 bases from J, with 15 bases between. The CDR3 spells CASSLVFISGYGYTF. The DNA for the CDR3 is TGTGCCAGCAGCTTGGTGTTCATCAGCGGCTATGGCTACACCTTC.

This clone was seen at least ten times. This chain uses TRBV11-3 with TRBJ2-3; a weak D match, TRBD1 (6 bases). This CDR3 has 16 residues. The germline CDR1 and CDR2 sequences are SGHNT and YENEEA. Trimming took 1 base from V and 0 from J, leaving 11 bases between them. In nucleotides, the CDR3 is TGTGCCAGCAGCTTAGGTTTACAGGGCAGCACAGATACGCAGTATTTT. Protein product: CASSLGLQGSTDTQYF.

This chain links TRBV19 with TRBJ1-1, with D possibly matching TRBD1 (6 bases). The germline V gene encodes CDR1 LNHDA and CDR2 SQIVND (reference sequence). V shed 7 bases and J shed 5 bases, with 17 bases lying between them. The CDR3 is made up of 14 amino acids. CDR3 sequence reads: CASTWGRGGTEAFF. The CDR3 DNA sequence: TGTGCCAGTACTTGGGGGCGTGGAGGGACTGAAGCTTTCTTT.

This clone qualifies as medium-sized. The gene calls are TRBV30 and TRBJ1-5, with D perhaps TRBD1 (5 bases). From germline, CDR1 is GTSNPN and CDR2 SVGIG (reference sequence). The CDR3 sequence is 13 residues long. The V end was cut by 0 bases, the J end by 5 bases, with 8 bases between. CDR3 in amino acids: CAWSVAGDQPQHF. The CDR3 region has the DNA TGTGCCTGGAGTGTCGCGGGGGATCAGCCCCAGCATTTT.

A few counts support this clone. The CDR3 DNA sequence: TGTGCCAGCAGCCTGGTGGGGACAGGGGGCGGGAGAGATACGCAGTATTTT. Its protein product is CASSLVGTGGGRDTQYF. The chain employs TRBV11-3 and TRBJ2-3; 12 bases are shared with TRBD1. Germline values: CDR1 SGHNT, CDR2 YENEEA. The ends lost 5 bases at V and 5 bases at J; junction bases unmatched: 11. The CDR3 has 17 amino acids.

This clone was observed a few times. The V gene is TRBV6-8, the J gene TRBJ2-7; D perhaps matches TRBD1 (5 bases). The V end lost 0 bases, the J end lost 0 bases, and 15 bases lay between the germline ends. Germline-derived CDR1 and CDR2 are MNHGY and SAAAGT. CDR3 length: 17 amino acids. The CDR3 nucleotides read TGTGCCAGCAGTTACTCGTCTGCAGGGATAAGCTCCTACGAGCAGTACTTC. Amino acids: CASSYSSAGISSYEQYF.

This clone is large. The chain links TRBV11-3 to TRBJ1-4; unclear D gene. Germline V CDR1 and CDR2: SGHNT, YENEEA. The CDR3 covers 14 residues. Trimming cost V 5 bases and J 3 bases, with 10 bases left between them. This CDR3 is CASSPRGANEKLFF. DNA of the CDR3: TGTGCCAGCAGCCCCCGTGGTGCTAATGAAAAACTGTTTTTT. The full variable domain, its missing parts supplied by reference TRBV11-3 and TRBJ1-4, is EAGVVQSPRYKIIEKKQPVAFWCNPISGHNTLYWYLQNLGQGPELLIRYENEEAVDDSQLPKDRFSAERLKGVDSTLKIQPAELGDSAVYLCASSPRGANEKLFFGSGTQLSVL.

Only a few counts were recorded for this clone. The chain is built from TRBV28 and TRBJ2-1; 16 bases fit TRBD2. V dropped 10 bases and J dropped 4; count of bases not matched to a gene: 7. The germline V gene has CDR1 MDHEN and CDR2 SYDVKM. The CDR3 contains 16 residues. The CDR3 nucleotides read TGTGCCACCGCAATGGGACTAGCGGGGGGGTACAATGAGCAGTTCTTC. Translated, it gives CATAMGLAGGYNEQFF. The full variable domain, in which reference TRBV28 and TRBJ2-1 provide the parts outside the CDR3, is DVKVTQSSRYLVKRTGEKVFLECVQDMDHENMFWYRQDPGLGLRLIYFSYDVKMKEKGDIPEGYSVSREKKERFSLILESASTNQTSMYLCATAMGLAGGYNEQFFGPGTRLTVL.

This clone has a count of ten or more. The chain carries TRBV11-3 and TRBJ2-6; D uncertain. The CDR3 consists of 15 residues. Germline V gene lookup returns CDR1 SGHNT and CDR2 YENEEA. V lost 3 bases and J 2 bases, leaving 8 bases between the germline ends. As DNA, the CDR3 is TGTGCCAGCAGCTTGGGGAATGCTGGGGCCAACGTCCTGACTTTC. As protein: CASSLGNAGANVLTF.

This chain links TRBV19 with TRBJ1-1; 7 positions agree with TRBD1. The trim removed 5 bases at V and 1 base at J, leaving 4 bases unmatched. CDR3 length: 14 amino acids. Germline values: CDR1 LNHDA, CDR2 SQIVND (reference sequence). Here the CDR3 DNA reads TGTGCCAGTAGTCATGGACAGGAGAACACTGAAGCTTTCTTT. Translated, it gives CASSHGQENTEAFF.

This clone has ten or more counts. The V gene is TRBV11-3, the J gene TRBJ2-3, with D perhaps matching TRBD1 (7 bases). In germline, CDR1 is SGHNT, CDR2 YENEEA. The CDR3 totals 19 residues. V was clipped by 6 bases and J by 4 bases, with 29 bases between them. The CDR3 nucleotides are TGTGCCAGCAGGGGGACTGACAGGGAAAGTAGTCGGGACCCAGATACGCAGTATTTT. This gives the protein CASRGTDRESSRDPDTQYF.

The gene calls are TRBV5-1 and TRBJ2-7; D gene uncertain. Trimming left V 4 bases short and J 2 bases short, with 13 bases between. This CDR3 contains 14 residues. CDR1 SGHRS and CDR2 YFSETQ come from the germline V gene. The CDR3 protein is CASSPRLRPYEQYF. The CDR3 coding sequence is TGCGCCAGCAGCCCGAGACTTCGGCCCTACGAGCAGTACTTC.

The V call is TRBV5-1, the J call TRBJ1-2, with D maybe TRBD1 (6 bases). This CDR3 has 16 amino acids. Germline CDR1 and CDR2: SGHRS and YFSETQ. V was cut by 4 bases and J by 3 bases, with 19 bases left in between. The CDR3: CASSGDTGPTYYGYTF. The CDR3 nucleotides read TGCGCCAGCAGCGGGGACACAGGGCCTACTTACTATGGCTACACCTTC.

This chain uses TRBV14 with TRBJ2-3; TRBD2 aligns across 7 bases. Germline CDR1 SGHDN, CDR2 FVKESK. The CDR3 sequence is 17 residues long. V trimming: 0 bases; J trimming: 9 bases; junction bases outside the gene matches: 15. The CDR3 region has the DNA TGTGCCAGCAGCCAAGAAAGAGTCGGGACTATATCGGTCACGCAGTATTTT. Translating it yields CASSQERVGTISVTQYF. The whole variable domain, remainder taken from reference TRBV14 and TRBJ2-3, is EAGVTQFPSHSVIEKGQTVTLRCDPISGHDNLYWYRRVMGKEIKFLLHFVKESKQDESGMPNNRFLAERTGGTYSTLKVQPAELEDSGVYFCASSQERVGTISVTQYFGPGTRLTVL.

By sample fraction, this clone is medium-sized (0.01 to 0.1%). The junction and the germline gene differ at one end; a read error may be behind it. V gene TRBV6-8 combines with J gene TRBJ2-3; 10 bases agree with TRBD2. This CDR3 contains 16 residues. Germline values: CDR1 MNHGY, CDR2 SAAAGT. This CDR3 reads CAISWVAGGLSDTQYF. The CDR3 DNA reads TGTGCCATCAGTTGGGTAGCGGGGGGACTGTCAGATACGCAGTATTTT.

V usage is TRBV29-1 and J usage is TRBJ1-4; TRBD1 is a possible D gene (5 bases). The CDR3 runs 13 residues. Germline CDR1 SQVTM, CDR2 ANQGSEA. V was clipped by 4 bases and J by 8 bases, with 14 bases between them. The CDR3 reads CSVAGGMREKLFF. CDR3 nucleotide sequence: TGCAGCGTTGCTGGGGGAATGAGAGAAAAACTGTTTTTT. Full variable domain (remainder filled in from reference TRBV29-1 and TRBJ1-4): SAVISQKPSRDICQRGTSLTIQCQVDSQVTMMFWYRQQPGQSLTLIATANQGSEATYESGFVIDKFPISRPNLTFSTLTVSNMSPEDSSIYLCSVAGGMREKLFFGSGTQLSVL.

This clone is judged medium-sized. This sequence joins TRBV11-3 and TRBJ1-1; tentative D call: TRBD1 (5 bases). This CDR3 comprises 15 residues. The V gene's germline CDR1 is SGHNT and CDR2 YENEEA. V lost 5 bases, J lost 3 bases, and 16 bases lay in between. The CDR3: CASSTLAGTDTEAFF. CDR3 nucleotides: TGTGCCAGCAGCACCCTCGCAGGGACGGACACTGAAGCTTTCTTT.

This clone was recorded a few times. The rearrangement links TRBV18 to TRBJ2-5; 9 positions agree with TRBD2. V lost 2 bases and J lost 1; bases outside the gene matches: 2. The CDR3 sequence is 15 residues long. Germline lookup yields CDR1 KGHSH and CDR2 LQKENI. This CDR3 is CASSPGGRVQETQYF. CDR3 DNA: TGTGCCAGCTCACCAGGCGGGAGGGTCCAAGAGACCCAGTACTTC. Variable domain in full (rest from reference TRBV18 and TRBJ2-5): NAGVMQNPRHLVRRRGQEARLRCSPMKGHSHVYWYRQLPEEGLKFMVYLQKENIIDESGMPKERFSAEFPKEGPSILRIQQVVRGDSAAYFCASSPGGRVQETQYFGPGTRLLVL.

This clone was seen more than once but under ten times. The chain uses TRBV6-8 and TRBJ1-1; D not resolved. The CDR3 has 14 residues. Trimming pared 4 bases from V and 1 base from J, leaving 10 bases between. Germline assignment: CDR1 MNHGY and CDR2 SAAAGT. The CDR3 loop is CASSLLSENTEAFF. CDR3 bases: TGTGCCAGCAGTTTGCTTTCAGAGAACACTGAAGCTTTCTTT.

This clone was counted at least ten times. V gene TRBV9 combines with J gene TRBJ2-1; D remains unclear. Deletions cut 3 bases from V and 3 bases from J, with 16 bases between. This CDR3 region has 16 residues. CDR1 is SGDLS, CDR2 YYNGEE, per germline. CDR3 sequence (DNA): TGTGCCAGCAGCGATCTTCTTAGGGTAAACTACAATGAGCAGTTCTTC. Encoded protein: CASSDLLRVNYNEQFF.